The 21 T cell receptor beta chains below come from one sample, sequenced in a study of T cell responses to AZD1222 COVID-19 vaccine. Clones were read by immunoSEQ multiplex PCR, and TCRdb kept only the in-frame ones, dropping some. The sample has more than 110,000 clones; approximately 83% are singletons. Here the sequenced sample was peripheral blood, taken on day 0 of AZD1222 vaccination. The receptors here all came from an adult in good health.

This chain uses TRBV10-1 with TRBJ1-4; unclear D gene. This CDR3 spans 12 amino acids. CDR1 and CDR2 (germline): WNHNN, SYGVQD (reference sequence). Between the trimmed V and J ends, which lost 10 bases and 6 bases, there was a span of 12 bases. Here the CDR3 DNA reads TGCGCCAATTCGGAATCGGATGAAAAACTGTTTTTT. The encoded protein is CANSESDEKLFF.

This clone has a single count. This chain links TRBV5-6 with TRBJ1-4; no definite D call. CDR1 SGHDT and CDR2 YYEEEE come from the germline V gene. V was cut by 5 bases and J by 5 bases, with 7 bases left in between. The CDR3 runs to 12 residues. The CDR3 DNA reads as TGTGCCAGCAGGGAACGGAATGAAAAACTGTTTTTT. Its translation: CASRERNEKLFF.

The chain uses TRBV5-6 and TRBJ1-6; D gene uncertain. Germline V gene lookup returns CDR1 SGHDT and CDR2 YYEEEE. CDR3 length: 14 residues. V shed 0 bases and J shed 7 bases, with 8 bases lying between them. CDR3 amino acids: CASSLEGNNSPLHF. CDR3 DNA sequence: TGTGCCAGCAGCTTGGAAGGGAACAATTCACCCCTCCACTTT.

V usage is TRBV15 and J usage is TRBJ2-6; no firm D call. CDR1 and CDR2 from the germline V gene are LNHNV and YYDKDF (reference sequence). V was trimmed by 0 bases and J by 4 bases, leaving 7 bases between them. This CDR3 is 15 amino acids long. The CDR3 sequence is CATSRDKPGANVLTF. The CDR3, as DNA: TGTGCCACCAGCAGAGACAAACCCGGGGCCAACGTCCTGACTTTC. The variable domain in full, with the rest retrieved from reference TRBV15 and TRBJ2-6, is DAMVIQNPRYQVTQFGKPVTLSCSQTLNHNVMYWYQQKSSQAPKLLFHYYDKDFNNEADTPDNFQSRRPNTSFCFLDIRSPGLGDTAMYLCATSRDKPGANVLTFGAGSRLTVL.

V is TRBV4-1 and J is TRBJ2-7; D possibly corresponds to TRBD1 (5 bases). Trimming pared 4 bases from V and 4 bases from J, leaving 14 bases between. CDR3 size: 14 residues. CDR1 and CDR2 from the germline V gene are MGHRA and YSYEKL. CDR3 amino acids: CASSLGAPGYEQYF. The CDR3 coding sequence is TGCGCCAGCAGCCTTGGGGCCCCGGGTTACGAGCAGTACTTC.

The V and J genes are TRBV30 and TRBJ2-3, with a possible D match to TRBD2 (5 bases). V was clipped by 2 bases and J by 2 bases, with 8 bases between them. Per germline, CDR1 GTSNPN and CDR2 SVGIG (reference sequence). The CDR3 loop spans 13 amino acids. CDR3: CAWSYGDTDTQYF. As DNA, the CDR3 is TGTGCCTGGAGTTACGGGGACACAGATACGCAGTATTTT.

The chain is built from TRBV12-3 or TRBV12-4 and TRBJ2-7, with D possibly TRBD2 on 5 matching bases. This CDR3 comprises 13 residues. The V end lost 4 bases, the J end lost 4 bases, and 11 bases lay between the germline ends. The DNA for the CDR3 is TGTGCCAGCAGTTATGGACTCTCTTACGAGCAGTACTTC. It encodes CASSYGLSYEQYF.

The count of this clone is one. The CDR3 nucleotides are TGCGCCAGCACCTCGACGGTACGTGGCGACGAGCAGTACTTC. This gives the protein CASTSTVRGDEQYF. This chain links TRBV5-1 with TRBJ2-7; D ambiguous. Between the trimmed V and J ends, which lost 6 bases and 5 bases, there was a span of 18 bases. CDR1 SGHRS and CDR2 YFSETQ come from the germline V gene. The CDR3 spans 14 residues.

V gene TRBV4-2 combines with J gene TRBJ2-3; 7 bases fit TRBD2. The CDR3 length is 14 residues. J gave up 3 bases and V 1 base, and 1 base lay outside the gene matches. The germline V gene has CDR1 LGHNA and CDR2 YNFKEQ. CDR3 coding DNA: TGTGCCAGCAGCCAAGGGGACTATACAGATACGCAGTATTTT. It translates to CASSQGDYTDTQYF.

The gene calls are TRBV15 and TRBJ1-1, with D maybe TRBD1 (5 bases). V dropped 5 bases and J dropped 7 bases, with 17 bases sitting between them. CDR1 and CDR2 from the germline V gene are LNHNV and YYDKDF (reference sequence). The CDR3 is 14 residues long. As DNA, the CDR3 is TGTGCCACCAGCCGGGCTCGGAGCGGGGGTGAAGCTTTCTTT. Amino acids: CATSRARSGGEAFF.

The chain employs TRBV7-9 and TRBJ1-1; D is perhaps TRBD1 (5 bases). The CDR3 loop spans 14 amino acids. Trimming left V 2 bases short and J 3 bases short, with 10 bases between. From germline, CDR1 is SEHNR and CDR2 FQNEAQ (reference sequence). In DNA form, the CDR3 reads TGTGCCAGCAGCTTACGTTTGGGGGACACTGAAGCTTTCTTT. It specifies CASSLRLGDTEAFF. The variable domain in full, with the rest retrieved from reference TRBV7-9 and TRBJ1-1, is DTGVSQNPRHKITKRGQNVTFRCDPISEHNRLYWYRQTLGQGPEFLTYFQNEAQLEKSRLLSDRFSAERPKGSFSTLEIQRTEQGDSAMYLCASSLRLGDTEAFFGQGTRLTVV.

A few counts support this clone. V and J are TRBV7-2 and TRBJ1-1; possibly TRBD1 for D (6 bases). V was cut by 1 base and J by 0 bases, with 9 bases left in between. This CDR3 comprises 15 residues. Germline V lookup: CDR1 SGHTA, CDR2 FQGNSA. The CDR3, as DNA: TGTGCCAGCAGCTTAGGGGGGGGCGTGAACACTGAAGCTTTCTTT. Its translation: CASSLGGGVNTEAFF. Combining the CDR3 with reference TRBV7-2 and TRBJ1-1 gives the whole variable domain GAGVSQSPSNKVTEKGKDVELRCDPISGHTALYWYRQSLGQGLEFLIYFQGNSAPDKSGLPSDRFSAERTGGSVSTLTIQRTQQEDSAVYLCASSLGGGVNTEAFFGQGTRLTVV.

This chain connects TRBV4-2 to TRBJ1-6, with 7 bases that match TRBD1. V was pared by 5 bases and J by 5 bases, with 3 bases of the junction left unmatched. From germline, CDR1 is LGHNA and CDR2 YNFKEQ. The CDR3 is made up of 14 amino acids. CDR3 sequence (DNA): TGTGCCAGCAGCGCCGGGACAGATAATTCACCCCTCCACTTT. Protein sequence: CASSAGTDNSPLHF.

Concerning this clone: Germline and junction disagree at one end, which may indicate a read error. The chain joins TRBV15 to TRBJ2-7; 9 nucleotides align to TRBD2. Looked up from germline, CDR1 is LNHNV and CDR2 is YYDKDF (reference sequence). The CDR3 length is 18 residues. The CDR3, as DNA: TGCGCCCCCAGCAGAGGCGGGGGCGGGGGGGGCGGAATCTACGAGCAGTACTTC. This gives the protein CAPSRGGGGGGGIYEQYF.

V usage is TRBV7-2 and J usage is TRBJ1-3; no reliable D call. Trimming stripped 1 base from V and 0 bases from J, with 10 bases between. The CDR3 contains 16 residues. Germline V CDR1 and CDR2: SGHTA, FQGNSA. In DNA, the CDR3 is TGTGCCAGCAGCTTAGTGTTTGGCAGCTCTGGAAACACCATATATTTT. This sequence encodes CASSLVFGSSGNTIYF.

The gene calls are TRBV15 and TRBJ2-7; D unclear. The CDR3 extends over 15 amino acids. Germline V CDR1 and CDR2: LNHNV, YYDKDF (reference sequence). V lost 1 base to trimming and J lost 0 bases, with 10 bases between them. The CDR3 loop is CATSRGPGTSYEQYF. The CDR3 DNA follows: TGTGCCACCAGCAGAGGCCCCGGAACCTCCTACGAGCAGTACTTC.

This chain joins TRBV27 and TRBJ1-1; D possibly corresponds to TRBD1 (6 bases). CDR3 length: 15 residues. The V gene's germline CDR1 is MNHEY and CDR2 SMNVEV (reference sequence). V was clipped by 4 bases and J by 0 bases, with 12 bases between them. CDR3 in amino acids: CASSSQGWVNTEAFF. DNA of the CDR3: TGTGCCAGCAGTTCACAGGGATGGGTGAACACTGAAGCTTTCTTT.

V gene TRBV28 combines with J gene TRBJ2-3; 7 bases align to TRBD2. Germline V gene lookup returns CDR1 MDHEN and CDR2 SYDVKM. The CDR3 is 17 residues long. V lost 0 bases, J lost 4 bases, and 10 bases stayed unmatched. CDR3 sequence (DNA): TGTGCCAGCAGTTTATGGGGCCGGGGCGGGGGAGCAGATACGCAGTATTTT. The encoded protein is CASSLWGRGGGADTQYF.

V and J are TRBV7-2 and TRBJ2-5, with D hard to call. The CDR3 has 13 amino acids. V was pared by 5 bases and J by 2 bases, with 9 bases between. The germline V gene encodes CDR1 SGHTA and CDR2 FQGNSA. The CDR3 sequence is CASSPRAQETQYF. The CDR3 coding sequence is TGTGCCAGCAGCCCTCGGGCTCAAGAGACCCAGTACTTC.

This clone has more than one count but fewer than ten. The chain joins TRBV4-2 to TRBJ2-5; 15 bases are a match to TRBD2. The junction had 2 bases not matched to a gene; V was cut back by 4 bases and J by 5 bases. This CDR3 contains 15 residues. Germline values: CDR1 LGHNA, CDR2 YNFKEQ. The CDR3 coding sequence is TGTGCCAGCAGCCGAGGGACTAGCGGGGGGGAGACCCAGTACTTC. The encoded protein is CASSRGTSGGETQYF.

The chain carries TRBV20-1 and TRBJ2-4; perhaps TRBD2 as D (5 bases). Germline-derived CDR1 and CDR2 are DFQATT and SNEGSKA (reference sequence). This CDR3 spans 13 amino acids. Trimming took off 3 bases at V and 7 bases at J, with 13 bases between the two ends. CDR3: CSASPGIGNIQYF. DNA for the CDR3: TGCAGTGCTAGTCCCGGGATCGGTAACATTCAGTACTTC.